This TCR beta chain was recovered during a study of blood T cells in healthy people across ages. Findings and limits, study-wide: In long-lived donors, naive CD4+ cell counts and diversity exceeded those of aged donors. Roughly linear declines in TCR beta diversity per million T cells occurred with age. Higher naive T cell percentage went strongly together with higher TCR beta diversity.

A word on this clonotype: Its antigen is unidentified. The junction departs from germline at one end; a sequencing error may be responsible.

The second PCR ran about 6 to 12 cycles with a sample-barcoded 5' primer and J-beta primers. One entry per CDR3 protein results from TCRdb running MiXCR on the 5' RACE reads. The data show around 940,000 distinct CDR3 sequences, just over 50% seen once. Germline V gene lookup returns CDR1 SGHTA and CDR2 FQGNSA. The CDR3 length is 15 residues. This chain joins TRBV7-2 and TRBJ2-5; D unclear. The sequenced sample was blood. The source is a woman in her sixties or seventies in good health. The CDR3 loop is CASSFQAGPQETRYF. The CDR3 nucleotides read TGTGCCAGCAGCTTCCAGGCAGGCCCCCAAGAGACCCGGTACTTC.